Listed below are T cell receptor beta chains from one sample, sequenced in a study of cytomegalovirus exposure and HLA in healthy donors. Repertoires were generated with immunoSEQ multiplex PCR, while TCRdb's copy carries only in-frame clones and drops some. The table records over 100,000 clones, around nine tenths of them present only once. The source material was PBMCs. These receptors were obtained from a woman aged 18-30 years in good health and CMV-seropositive. Both conserved end residues are part of each CDR3. A D gene is named only where the DNA matches it firmly. The size field is filled for only some rows; it gives once, few, many or a size class.

TRBJ2-7 TRBV9 16 once . CASSVAGGVSGDEQYF TGTGCCAGCAGCGTAGCCGGCGGGGTTAGCGGAGACGAGCAGTACTTC
TRBJ2-1 TRBV19 16 . TRBD2 CASSHGDGRANNEQFF TGTGCCAGTAGTCATGGGGACGGGAGGGCCAACAATGAGCAGTTCTTC
TRBJ1-5 TRBV29-1 13 few . CSVGLAVNQPQHF TGCAGCGTTGGATTGGCAGTCAATCAGCCCCAGCATTTT
TRBJ2-3 TRBV5-1 16 . TRBD2 CASSLERLAGTDTQYF TGCGCCAGCAGCTTGGAGCGCCTAGCGGGGACAGATACGCAGTATTTT
TRBJ1-1 TRBV2 13 . . CASSDGENTEAFF TGTGCCAGCAGTGACGGGGAGAACACTGAAGCTTTCTTT
TRBJ2-5 TRBV29-1 20 . . CSVVLWNYDTGTPLGETQYF TGCAGCGTTGTCTTATGGAACTACGATACGGGGACTCCCCTTGGGGAGACCCAGTACTTC
TRBJ2-7 TRBV10-3 18 . TRBD2 CAISDPGLTLLSSYEQYF TGTGCCATCAGTGATCCGGGACTAACCCTTTTAAGCTCCTACGAGCAGTACTTC
TRBJ2-7 TRBV11-1 15 . . CASSLYGGLTYEQYF TGTGCCAGCAGCCTTTACGGCGGCCTTACCTACGAGCAGTACTTC
TRBJ1-5 TRBV5-6 14 . . CASSFQGTHQPQHF TGTGCCAGCAGCTTTCAGGGGACACATCAGCCCCAGCATTTT
TRBJ2-1 TRBV6-9 17 . TRBD2 CASSYSISGRSYNEQFF TGTGCCAGCAGTTATTCGATAAGCGGGAGGAGCTACAATGAGCAGTTCTTC
TRBJ1-4 TRBV7-7 13 . . CASSSSTSEKLFF TGTGCTAGCAGCTCCTCAACGAGTGAAAAACTGTTTTTT
TRBJ1-1 TRBV2 15 . . CASTQGGGRGTEAFF TGTGCCAGCACTCAAGGGGGGGGGCGCGGAACTGAAGCTTTCTTT
TRBJ1-5 TRBV5-6 18 . TRBD1 CASSRTLGQRYSNQPQHF TGTGCCAGCAGCCGCACCCTGGGACAGCGATATAGCAATCAGCCCCAGCATTTT
TRBJ1-2 TRBV19 15 . TRBD1 CASSLGTGSNYGYTF TGTGCCAGTAGTTTGGGGACAGGGTCTAACTATGGCTACACCTTC
TRBJ2-3 TRBV7-2 15 . . CASSRSGLGADTQYF TGTGCCAGCAGCCGGTCGGGACTTGGAGCGGATACGCAGTATTTT
TRBJ1-2 TRBV7-2 11 . TRBD1 CASSPGQGLTF TGTGCCAGCAGCCCAGGACAGGGACTTACCTTC
TRBJ1-2 TRBV18 14 . . CASSPSPTGYGYTF TGTGCCAGCTCACCATCCCCTACGGGCTATGGCTACACCTTC
TRBJ2-5 TRBV5-1 14 . . CASSLMTDFETQYF TGCGCCAGCAGCTTAATGACAGATTTTGAGACCCAGTACTTC
TRBJ1-1 TRBV4-2 12 . . CASSQVAERAFF TGTGCCAGCAGCCAAGTCGCGGAGAGAGCTTTCTTT
TRBJ2-7 TRBV18 14 . TRBD1 CASSLRQGSHEQYF TGTGCCAGCTCACTCCGACAGGGTTCCCACGAGCAGTACTTC
TRBJ2-3 TRBV9 18 once TRBD2 CASSSLAGGHASTDTQYF TGTGCCAGCAGCTCACTAGCGGGAGGGCATGCTAGCACAGATACGCAGTATTTT
TRBJ1-2 TRBV4-1 16 once . CASSQTVLMRAGGYTF TGCGCCAGCAGCCAGACGGTTCTAATGCGAGCGGGCGGCTACACCTTC
TRBJ1-2 TRBV9 15 . . CASSVVGGANYGYTF TGTGCCAGCAGCGTAGTAGGGGGGGCTAACTATGGCTACACCTTC
TRBJ1-5 TRBV7-2 15 . . CASTKRGQRDQPQHF TGTGCCAGCACCAAGCGCGGACAGAGAGATCAGCCCCAGCATTTT
TRBJ2-5 TRBV5-1 15 . . CASSLERLAHETQYF TGCGCCAGCAGCTTGGAGAGGCTAGCACACGAGACCCAGTACTTC
TRBJ1-3 TRBV30 15 . . CAWSVRPQGRNTIYF TGTGCCTGGAGTGTACGCCCCCAGGGAAGAAACACCATATATTTT
TRBJ1-3 TRBV19 14 . . CASSIPGGGNTIYF TGTGCCAGTAGTATCCCTGGAGGAGGAAACACCATATATTTT
TRBJ2-7 TRBV11-3 16 few TRBD2 CASRLRASGSSYEQYF TGTGCCAGCAGGCTTAGAGCTAGCGGGAGCTCCTACGAGCAGTACTTC
TRBJ2-7 TRBV20-1 11 . . CSAPGVYEQYF TGCAGTGCCCCCGGGGTCTACGAGCAGTACTTC
TRBJ2-7 TRBV7-9 17 . TRBD2 CASSSKRTSGRSYEQYF TGTGCCAGCAGCTCGAAGAGGACTAGCGGGAGGTCCTACGAGCAGTACTTC
TRBJ1-2 TRBV19 15 . . CASSHRDTRGYGYTF TGTGCCAGTTCTCACCGGGACACCCGAGGCTATGGCTACACCTTC
TRBJ2-5 TRBV9 17 . TRBD2 CASSVGASGGAQETQYF TGTGCCAGCAGCGTAGGAGCTAGCGGGGGGGCTCAAGAGACCCAGTACTTC
TRBJ2-5 TRBV6-5 13 . TRBD1 CASSQGQGETQYF TGTGCCAGCAGCCAGGGACAGGGAGAGACCCAGTACTTC
TRBJ2-7 TRBV19 15 . TRBD1 CASSIGTGGVYEQYF TGTGCCAGTAGTATTGGGACAGGGGGGGTGTACGAGCAGTACTTC
TRBJ2-3 TRBV10-3 13 . . CASQVTSTDTQYF TGTGCCTCACAGGTGACTAGCACAGATACGCAGTATTTT
TRBJ2-7 TRBV2 16 . TRBD2 CASRDRSGRRSYEQYF TGTGCCAGCAGGGATCGTAGCGGGAGAAGGTCCTACGAGCAGTACTTC
TRBJ2-2 TRBV29-1 14 . TRBD1 CSVPGQGVTGELFF TGCAGCGTTCCGGGACAGGGTGTCACCGGGGAGCTGTTTTTT
TRBJ1-4 TRBV7-8 14 . . CASSLGAGLEKLFF TGTGCCAGCAGCTTAGGGGCAGGCTTAGAAAAACTGTTTTTT
TRBJ2-7 TRBV6-6 16 once TRBD1 CASTRGTGQGAYEQYF TGTGCCAGCACTAGGGGGACGGGGCAGGGGGCCTACGAGCAGTACTTC
TRBJ2-7 TRBV4-1 15 . TRBD2 CASSQAGAPGGEQYF TGCGCCAGCAGCCAGGCCGGGGCCCCGGGAGGCGAGCAGTACTTC
TRBJ1-1 TRBV18 14 . . CASSPGDTVGEAFF TGTGCCAGCTCACCGGGGGACACCGTGGGTGAAGCTTTCTTT